This TCR beta chain appears in the sequencing data of a study of beta chain features in type 1 diabetes. As for the study in general: All samples together contributed some 100,000,000 sorted cells for examination.

Study-level findings and limits: Researchers could not determine here whether HLA type influences TCRB rearrangement.

This clone was seen a handful of times. Antigen: not known. Every bit of the isolated RNA underwent reverse transcription, so sequencing read expressed TCRB transcripts. The table came from immunoSEQ multiplex PCR; TCRdb's copy has only in-frame clones and leaves some out. The sample has under 500,000 clones; 30% are singletons. CDR3 length: 12 amino acids. The V gene's germline CDR1 is SQVTM and CDR2 ANQGSEA. V was cut by 7 bases and J by 4 bases, with 11 bases left in between. Via the markers CD45RO/CCR7/CD25/CD127/CD95/CD27, stem cell-like memory, regulatory, central memory and naive CD4+ cells were sorted.

The chain carries TRBV29-1 and TRBJ2-1, with no clear D. The TCR originated in a young man in good health. Sequenced sample: naive CD4+ T cells from blood. CDR3 sequence (DNA): TGCAGCGCAAATAAAGGGTACAATGAGCAGTTCTTC. Its translation is CSANKGYNEQFF.